The rows below give T cell receptor beta chains drawn from one sample of a study of T cell repertoires in cytomegalovirus infection. These receptors' targets are unknown. Using its own MiXCR run on the reads, TCRdb lists one record per CDR3 protein. Among a few hundred thousand distinct CDR3 sequences, 40% were seen once, and the ten largest hold about half. Sample: cultured PBMCs, taken from culture after CMV antigen stimulation. These receptors originate from a human donor in good health (CMV status not recorded). Some clones in this sample may be carry-over from other donors' samples. CDR3s include the opening cysteine and the closing phenylalanine or tryptophan. The D gene is left open where the match is weak. Clone size is shown for a subset of rows, as once, few, many or a class of expanded clone.

TRBV7-2	few	TRBD2	TRBJ2-1	15	CASSQLAGTYNEQFF	TGTGCCAGCAGCCAACTAGCGGGAACCTACAATGAGCAGTTCTTC
TRBV6-8	-	-	TRBJ2-7	15	CASSYNPGPIYEQYF	TGTGCCAGCAGTTACAATCCGGGACCGATCTACGAGCAGTACTTC
TRBV6-2/TRBV6-3	-	-	TRBJ2-7	12	CASSTWSYEQYF	TGTGCCAGCAGCACCTGGTCCTACGAGCAGTACTTC
TRBV5-8	-	-	TRBJ2-5	11	CASAAWETQYF	TGTGCCAGCGCTGCCTGGGAGACCCAGTACTTC
TRBV29-1	-	-	TRBJ2-5	14	CSVSTGDTKRTQYF	TGCAGCGTTTCAACCGGGGACACCAAGAGAACCCAGTACTTC
TRBV28	-	-	TRBJ2-6	15	CASSPAGRGANVLTF	TGTGCCAGCAGTCCCGCCGGGCGCGGGGCCAACGTCCTGACTTTC
TRBV10-3	-	-	TRBJ2-3	14	CATSRQGSTDTQYF	TGTGCTACCAGCAGGCAGGGGAGCACAGATACGCAGTATTTT
TRBV7-2	few	-	TRBJ2-3	12	CASSTPSGTQYF	TGTGCCAGCAGCACGCCCTCGGGCACGCAGTATTTT
TRBV6-2/TRBV6-3	-	TRBD2	TRBJ2-1	15	CASSYRPSGDNEQFF	TGTGCCAGCAGTTACCGACCTAGCGGGGACAATGAGCAGTTCTTC
TRBV7-9	once	-	TRBJ1-1	16	CASSSTDRPLNTEAFF	TGTGCCAGCAGCTCTACAGACAGGCCCTTGAACACTGAAGCTTTCTTT
TRBV28	-	-	TRBJ2-7	14	CASSHTLRGHEQYF	TGTGCCAGCAGTCACACACTACGGGGCCACGAGCAGTACTTC
TRBV12-3/TRBV12-4	-	-	TRBJ1-2	14	CASTSGTLVFGYTF	TGTGCCAGCACTTCAGGGACACTAGTTTTTGGCTACACCTTC